Listed below are T cell receptor beta chains from one sample, sequenced in a study of blood T cells in healthy people across ages. TCRdb reprocessed the 5' RACE reads via MiXCR and lists one record per CDR3 protein. This table has about 680,000 distinct CDR3 sequences, approximately 50% appearing once. Sequencing input: blood. The source is a woman aged 60-70 years in good health. The CDR3 runs from the conserved cysteine through the conserved F or W. D genes are given only for firm matches. Size is stated for part of the rows, as once, few or many counts, or as a class when the clone is expanded.

size,V,D,J,DNA,CDR3
.,TRBV20-1,.,TRBJ1-1,TGCAGTGCTAGAGATTTTTACCGAGAAAGTCACACTGAAGCTTTCTTT,CSARDFYRESHTEAFF
few,TRBV24-1,.,TRBJ2-1,TGTGCCACCAGTGATCCGACAGAATCCTACAATGAGCAGTTCTTC,CATSDPTESYNEQFF
.,TRBV5-4,TRBD1,TRBJ1-6,TGTGCCAGCAGCCGGGACAGCACTAATTCACCCCTCCACTTT,CASSRDSTNSPLHF
.,TRBV10-3,.,TRBJ2-3,TGTGCCATCAGTTCTGTCCGAGATACGCAGTATTTT,CAISSVRDTQYF
few,TRBV15,.,TRBJ2-3,TGTGCCACCAGCAGAGTGCAGTCCACAGATACGCAGTATTTT,CATSRVQSTDTQYF
.,TRBV6-6,.,TRBJ2-7,TGTGCCAGCAGTTACGGAGCGGGCGAGTACGAGCAGTACTTC,CASSYGAGEYEQYF
.,TRBV28,.,TRBJ1-1,TGTGCCAGCCTAACTCCCTCAGGGGCTCACACTGAAGCTTTCTTT,CASLTPSGAHTEAFF
.,TRBV30,.,TRBJ1-2,TGTGCCTGGAGTGGCCCGGTGAGAACTAACTATGGCTACACCTTC,CAWSGPVRTNYGYTF
few,TRBV7-9,TRBD2,TRBJ2-3,TGTGCCAGCAGCGGTAGCGGGAGGACAGATACGCAGTATTTT,CASSGSGRTDTQYF
.,TRBV7-8,TRBD2,TRBJ2-5,TGTGCCAGCAGCTTAGCCCCGACTAGCGGGAGAGAGACCCAGTACTTC,CASSLAPTSGRETQYF
.,TRBV29-1,.,TRBJ1-2,TGCAGCTCGGATGCCAATAACTATGGCTACACCTTC,CSSDANNYGYTF
.,TRBV5-1,TRBD1,TRBJ1-1,TGCGCCAGCAGCTTGGCAGGGGGAAGGAACACTGAAGCTTTCTTT,CASSLAGGRNTEAFF
many,TRBV4-3,.,TRBJ2-7,TGCGCCAGCAGCCAAATCGGGGGAGGAGAGCAGTACTTC,CASSQIGGGEQYF
.,TRBV25-1,.,TRBJ1-2,TGTGCCAGCACCCCCGGGACAACATTGGAAGGCTACACCTTC,CASTPGTTLEGYTF
once,TRBV6-2/TRBV6-3,TRBD2,TRBJ2-7,TGTGCCAGTTGGAGGCGGGAGGGCCTCGGCAATGAGCAGTACTTC,CASWRREGLGNEQYF
many,TRBV10-3,.,TRBJ2-7,TGTGCCATCGGGACTGACGAGCAGTACTTC,CAIGTDEQYF
.,TRBV10-3,TRBD2,TRBJ2-1,TGTGCCATCAAGGATGTGGCGGGAGGTAGCTCCTACAATGAGCAGTTCTTC,CAIKDVAGGSSYNEQFF
few,TRBV29-1,.,TRBJ2-1,TGCAGCGTTGAATGGCGGGATGAGCAGTTCTTC,CSVEWRDEQFF
.,TRBV7-9,TRBD2,TRBJ2-7,TGTGCCAGCAGCTCGGGACCAGCGGGAGGATCCGAGCAGTACTTC,CASSSGPAGGSEQYF
few,TRBV27,.,TRBJ2-7,TGTGCCAGCAGTTCCCGACAGTACGAGCAGTACTTC,CASSSRQYEQYF
few,TRBV20-1,.,TRBJ2-3,TGCAGTGCTAGAGATCCTCTGGGGACAGATACGCAGTATTTT,CSARDPLGTDTQYF
.,TRBV10-3,.,TRBJ2-6,TGTGCCATCAGTGAGGGGGCGAGCTCTGGGGCCAACGTCCTGACTTTC,CAISEGASSGANVLTF
.,TRBV20-1,.,TRBJ2-2,TGCAGTGCCGGGGGAGGTTCGGGGACCGGGGAGCTGTTTTTT,CSAGGGSGTGELFF
.,TRBV9,.,TRBJ1-2,TGTGCCAGCAGCCCTCGAATAGGGACGATTAACTATGGCTACACCTTC,CASSPRIGTINYGYTF
.,TRBV28,TRBD1,TRBJ2-7,TGTGCCAGCGGAACAGGGGACCCATACGAGCAGTACTTC,CASGTGDPYEQYF
few,TRBV10-3,.,TRBJ2-4,TGTGCCATCAGTGATCGGGCAGTTGGAAACATTCAGTACTTC,CAISDRAVGNIQYF
.,TRBV6-5,TRBD1,TRBJ1-1,TGTGCCGGCAGTTACTCCGGGACAACTGCAAAGGGGGCCACTGAAGCTTTCTTT,CAGSYSGTTAKGATEAFF
.,TRBV24-1,TRBD1,TRBJ2-5,TGTGCCACGGACAGGGCGGAAGAGGAGACCCAGTACTTC,CATDRAEEETQYF
.,TRBV15,.,TRBJ2-7,TGTGCCACCGCCGCAACTACTAAGGGGGGCCGTGGCGAGCAGTACTTC,CATAATTKGGRGEQYF
.,TRBV4-3,TRBD1,TRBJ1-4,TGCGCCAGCAGCCAGAGACAGGGGGACATTAATGAAAAACTGTTTTTT,CASSQRQGDINEKLFF
.,TRBV5-8,.,TRBJ2-2,TGTGCCAGCAGCCTGAAGGGAATAGCCGGGGAGCTGTTTTTT,CASSLKGIAGELFF
.,TRBV4-3,.,TRBJ2-1,TGCGCCAGCAGCCAAGTAGGGATGGCCTACAATGAGCAGTTCTTC,CASSQVGMAYNEQFF
few,TRBV29-1,.,TRBJ2-2,TGCAGCGTTTCCGGGGACACCGGGGAGCTGTTTTTT,CSVSGDTGELFF
few,TRBV20-1,TRBD1,TRBJ1-5,TGCAGTGCTATGGGTTCCAGGGACAGTTATCAGCCCCAGCATTTT,CSAMGSRDSYQPQHF
.,TRBV5-1,TRBD2,TRBJ2-3,TGCGCCAGCAGCTCGGGACTAGCGGTGGGGACAGATACGCAGTATTTT,CASSSGLAVGTDTQYF
.,TRBV10-3,TRBD2,TRBJ2-7,TGTGCCATCAGTGAGACCCAACCGACTAGCGGGACTCGATCCCGACACTACGAGCAGTACTTC,CAISETQPTSGTRSRHYEQYF
.,TRBV20-1,TRBD1,TRBJ2-7,TGCAGTGCTAGATCCGGGACAGGGGCCTACGAGCAGTACTTC,CSARSGTGAYEQYF
.,TRBV20-1,.,TRBJ2-6,TGCAGTGCTAGAACTGCTGGGGCCAACGTCCTGACTTTC,CSARTAGANVLTF
.,TRBV20-1,.,TRBJ1-1,TGCAGTGCTAGAGATCACGGAAGTGAAGCTTTCTTT,CSARDHGSEAFF
.,TRBV27,.,TRBJ2-7,TGTGCCAGCAGTGGAACGACAGGTCCCTACGAGCAGTACTTC,CASSGTTGPYEQYF
.,TRBV7-3,.,TRBJ2-1,TGTGCCAGCAGCCCCGCCGGGGGATATGACAATGAGCAGTTCTTC,CASSPAGGYDNEQFF
.,TRBV27,.,TRBJ1-6,TGTGCCAGCAGTCAGCCGGGACAACGACCCCTCCACTTT,CASSQPGQRPLHF
.,TRBV20-1,.,TRBJ2-7,TGCAGTGCTAGTGCGGAGTCCTACGAGCAGTACTTC,CSASAESYEQYF
.,TRBV5-1,.,TRBJ2-5,TGCGCCAGCAGCTTGGTGGCAGGGAGCCCAGAGACCCAGTACTTC,CASSLVAGSPETQYF
.,TRBV18,TRBD1,TRBJ2-3,TGTGCCAGCTCACCGGGCGGAACAGGGGGTTGGACAGATACGCAGTATTTT,CASSPGGTGGWTDTQYF